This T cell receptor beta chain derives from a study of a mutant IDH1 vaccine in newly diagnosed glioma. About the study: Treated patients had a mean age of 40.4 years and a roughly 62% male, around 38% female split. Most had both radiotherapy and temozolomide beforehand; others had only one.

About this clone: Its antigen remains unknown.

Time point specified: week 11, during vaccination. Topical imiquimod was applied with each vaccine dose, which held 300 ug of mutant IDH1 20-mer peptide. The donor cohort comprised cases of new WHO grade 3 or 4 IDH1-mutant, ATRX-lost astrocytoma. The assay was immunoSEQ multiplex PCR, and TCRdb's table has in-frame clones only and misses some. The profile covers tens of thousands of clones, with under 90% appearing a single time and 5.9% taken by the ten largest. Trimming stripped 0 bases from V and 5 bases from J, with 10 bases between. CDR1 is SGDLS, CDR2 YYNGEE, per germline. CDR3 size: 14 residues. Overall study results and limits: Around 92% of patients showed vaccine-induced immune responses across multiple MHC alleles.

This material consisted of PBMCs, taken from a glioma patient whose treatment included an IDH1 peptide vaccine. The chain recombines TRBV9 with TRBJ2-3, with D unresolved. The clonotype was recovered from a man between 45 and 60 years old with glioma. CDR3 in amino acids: CASSVAAPLDTQYF. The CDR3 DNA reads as TGTGCCAGCAGCGTAGCGGCACCACTAGATACGCAGTATTTT. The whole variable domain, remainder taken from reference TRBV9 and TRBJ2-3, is DSGVTQTPKHLITATGQRVTLRCSPRSGDLSVYWYQQSLDQGLQFLIQYYNGEERAKGNILERFSAQQFPDLHSELNLSSLELGDSALYFCASSVAAPLDTQYFGPGTRLTVL.